The following is a T cell receptor beta chain sequence with its context. This table comes from immunoSEQ multiplex PCR, and its TCRdb copy is limited to in-frame clones, with some not included. This table has 260,000 or so clones, around 89% appearing once. This CDR3 region has 17 residues. The germline CDR1 and CDR2 sequences are SGDLS and YYNGEE. Trimming left V 0 bases short and J 3 bases short, with 15 bases between. The data were obtained in a study of blood T cell repertoires in COVID-19. The chain combines TRBV9 with TRBJ2-2, with D possibly matching TRBD2 (6 bases). This sequence was found in a woman aged 40 to 50 with acute COVID-19. Input material: PBMCs or T cells enriched from blood (not recorded which). This CDR3 is CASSVVADNKYTGELFF. The CDR3 nucleotides are TGTGCCAGCAGCGTAGTAGCGGACAATAAGTACACCGGGGAGCTGTTTTTT.